This T cell receptor beta chain was profiled in a study of T cells in Graves' hyperthyroidism and ophthalmopathy. TCR beta CDR3 regions were amplified from RNA. Researchers ran a first-round RT-PCR on the TCR CDR3 using the HTBI primer set. Using its own MiXCR run on the multiplex PCR reads, TCRdb lists one record per CDR3 protein. The sample consists of 360,000 or so distinct CDR3 sequences, about 20% of them appearing once. This clonotype was recorded at least ten times. Germline V gene data show CDR1 as DFQATT and CDR2 as SNEGSKA (reference sequence). CDR3 length: 15 residues. The V gene lost 6 bases and the J gene lost 10 bases, with 27 bases spanning the gap. Hyperthyroidism of Graves' type that showed no ophthalmopathy progression within 18 months was stable. Each 10 ml fresh peripheral blood draw supplied the PBMCs.

The chain joins TRBV20-1 to TRBJ1-1, with D tentatively TRBD1 (6 bases). The sequence came from a woman aged 18-29 years with Graves' hyperthyroidism. Input material: blood. The CDR3 here is CSATPGQSFTLRAFF. CDR3 nucleotide sequence: TGCAGTGCCACCCCCGGACAGTCCTTCACTTTAAGAGCTTTCTTT.